Listed here are 5 T cell receptor beta chains from one sample, sequenced in a study of blood T cell repertoires in COVID-19. Using immunoSEQ multiplex PCR, the repertoire was profiled, and TCRdb retains in-frame clones only, with some absent. The top ten clones hold over 3% of a sample with about 220,000 clones, roughly 89% of them seen once. Sample: PBMCs or T cells enriched from blood (not recorded which). These receptors all come from a woman aged 40 to 50 with acute COVID-19.

In DNA form, the CDR3 reads TGTGCCAGCAGCCTAGAGACAGGGGGCGATAGCTACACCTTC. This translates into CASSLETGGDSYTF. The chain combines TRBV7-2 with TRBJ1-2; TRBD1 matches 10 bases. The CDR3 extends over 14 amino acids. Germline V gives CDR1 SGHTA, CDR2 FQGNSA. Trimming at V came to 5 bases and at J to 9 bases, leaving 9 bases not matched to a gene.

The chain couples TRBV19 to TRBJ1-1; D gene unclear. Germline-derived CDR1 and CDR2 are LNHDA and SQIVND (reference sequence). The CDR3 is made up of 13 amino acids. Trimming took off 5 bases at V and 5 bases at J, with 12 bases between the two ends. CDR3 region: CASSDGVGTEAFF. CDR3 DNA: TGTGCCAGTAGTGACGGGGTGGGTACTGAAGCTTTCTTT. Looking up the rest from reference TRBV19 and TRBJ1-1 gives the full variable domain: DGGITQSPKYLFRKEGQNVTLSCEQNLNHDAMYWYRQDPGQGLRLIYYSQIVNDFQKGDIAEGYSVSREKKESFPLTVTSAQKNPTAFYLCASSDGVGTEAFFGQGTRLTVV.

The CDR3 DNA is TGTGCCACCCGGGGACAGCCGAACACCGGGGAGCTGTTTTTT. This codes for CATRGQPNTGELFF. This chain uses TRBV24-1 with TRBJ2-2; 7 bases line up with TRBD1. Per the germline V gene, CDR1 is KGHDR and CDR2 is SFDVKD. With V trimmed by 9 bases and J by 0 bases, 3 bases remained unmatched. CDR3 length: 14 residues.

The chain employs TRBV30 and TRBJ2-3, with TRBD1 matching 7 bases. The CDR3 is made up of 15 amino acids. Germline assignment: CDR1 GTSNPN and CDR2 SVGIG (reference sequence). V lost 0 bases to trimming and J lost 3 bases; unmatched junction nucleotides: 6. The CDR3 region is CAWSVVGGKTDTQYF. CDR3 sequence (DNA): TGTGCCTGGAGTGTTGTAGGGGGCAAAACAGATACGCAGTATTTT.

The chain has TRBV19 and TRBJ1-6; D is ambiguous. Trimming took 1 base from V and 8 from J, leaving 18 bases between them. Germline CDR1 and CDR2: LNHDA and SQIVND (reference sequence). The CDR3 contains 17 residues. The CDR3 loop reads CASSIVIRLGEDSPLHF. The CDR3 bases are TGTGCCAGTAGTATAGTTATCCGGCTAGGTGAAGATTCACCCCTCCACTTT.